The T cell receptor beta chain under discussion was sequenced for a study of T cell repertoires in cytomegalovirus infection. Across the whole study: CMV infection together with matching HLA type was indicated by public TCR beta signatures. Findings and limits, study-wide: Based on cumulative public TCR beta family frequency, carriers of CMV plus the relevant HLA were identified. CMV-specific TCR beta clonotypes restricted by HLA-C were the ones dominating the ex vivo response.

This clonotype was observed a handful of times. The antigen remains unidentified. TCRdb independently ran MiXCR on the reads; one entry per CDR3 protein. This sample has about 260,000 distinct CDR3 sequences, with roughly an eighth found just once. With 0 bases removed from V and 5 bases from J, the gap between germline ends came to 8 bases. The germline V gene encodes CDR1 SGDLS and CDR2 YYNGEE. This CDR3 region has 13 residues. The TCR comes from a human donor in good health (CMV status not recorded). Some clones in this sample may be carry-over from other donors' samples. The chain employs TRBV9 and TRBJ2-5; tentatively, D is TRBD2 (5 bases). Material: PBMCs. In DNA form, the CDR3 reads TGTGCCAGCAGCGTAGGACTATTGGAGACCCAGTACTTC. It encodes CASSVGLLETQYF.